The next 10 T cell receptor beta chains were all read from a single sample in a study of cytomegalovirus exposure and HLA in healthy donors. The protocol was immunoSEQ multiplex PCR, while the TCRdb copy is restricted to in-frame clones and leaves out a portion. The data contain tens of thousands of clones, 75% to 90% of them singletons. The sample taken for sequencing was PBMCs. These receptor sequences come from a woman younger than 35 in good health and CMV-seronegative.

The rearrangement uses TRBV18 and TRBJ1-5; a possible D gene is TRBD1 (5 bases). The germline V gene has CDR1 KGHSH and CDR2 LQKENI. Trimming stripped 2 bases from V and 3 bases from J, with 8 bases between. This CDR3 region has 14 residues. Written as DNA, the CDR3 is TGTGCCAGCTCACCAGCAGGGAACAATCAGCCCCAGCATTTT. As protein: CASSPAGNNQPQHF.

In DNA, the CDR3 is TGTGCCAGCAGCTTAAGTGTGGTCGGCGAGCAGTACTTC. Translation gives CASSLSVVGEQYF. J is TRBJ2-7 and V is TRBV7-2; D gene unclear. There are 13 residues in the CDR3. Trimming took off 2 bases at V and 6 bases at J, with 11 bases between the two ends. The germline V gene encodes CDR1 SGHTA and CDR2 FQGNSA.

The V gene is TRBV9, the J gene TRBJ2-7; 10 bases agree with TRBD1. The CDR3 loop spans 18 amino acids. The junction had 14 bases not matched to a gene; V was cut back by 1 base and J by 4 bases. Germline CDR1 is SGDLS and CDR2 is YYNGEE. For the CDR3, the DNA is TGTGCCAGCAGCGTAACCCCGGGGGCGGGACAGGGGTCGTACGAGCAGTACTTC. This translates into CASSVTPGAGQGSYEQYF.

The chain uses TRBV19 and TRBJ1-3; 8 bases fit TRBD1. Germline CDR1 LNHDA, CDR2 SQIVND (reference sequence). The CDR3 length is 15 residues. With 1 base clipped from V and 4 bases from J, the junction kept 3 bases outside the gene matches. Here the CDR3 DNA reads TGTGCCAGTAGTATAGGCAGGGGGCCAGGAAACACCATATATTTT. Residues: CASSIGRGPGNTIYF.

A single count supports this clone. This chain links TRBV6-6 with TRBJ1-4, with D unclear. This CDR3 has 13 amino acids. CDR1 MNHNY and CDR2 SVGAGI come from the germline V gene (reference sequence). Trimming took off 2 bases at V and 6 bases at J, with 7 bases between the two ends. CDR3 region: CASSYGPDEKLFF. In DNA form, the CDR3 reads TGTGCCAGCAGTTACGGGCCCGATGAAAAACTGTTTTTT.

The V gene is TRBV6-1, the J gene TRBJ1-2; no firm D call. The CDR3 sequence is 13 residues long. The V gene's germline CDR1 is MNHNS and CDR2 SASEGT. Trimming left V 4 bases short and J 4 bases short, with 10 bases between. CDR3: CASSATSSYGYTF. The CDR3 DNA follows: TGTGCCAGCAGTGCGACATCCTCCTATGGCTACACCTTC.

This chain joins TRBV11-2 and TRBJ1-1, with 10 bases matching TRBD1. V dropped 5 bases and J dropped 4; count of bases not matched to a gene: 4. The CDR3 is 14 residues long. Germline CDR1 reads SGHAT; CDR2 reads FQNNGV. CDR3 amino acids: CASSPWTGGTEAFF. The CDR3 region has the DNA TGTGCCAGCAGCCCTTGGACAGGGGGCACTGAAGCTTTCTTT.

The chain joins TRBV11-3 to TRBJ2-7, with 9 bases that match TRBD1. J gave up 5 bases and V 4 bases, and 18 bases lay outside the gene matches. In germline, CDR1 is SGHNT, CDR2 YENEEA. The CDR3 consists of 18 residues. The CDR3 bases are TGTGCCAGCAGCTCGAGCTCGTTGGGGACAGGGATGTGGCACGAGCAGTACTTC. Protein sequence: CASSSSSLGTGMWHEQYF.

This clone was recorded once. The chain joins TRBV7-9 to TRBJ2-7; D might be TRBD2 (6 bases). Trimming took 2 bases from V and 1 from J, leaving 9 bases between them. CDR1 is SEHNR, CDR2 FQNEAQ, per germline (reference sequence). This CDR3 region has 14 residues. As DNA, the CDR3 is TGTGCCAGCAGCTTACGGGAGCTTTCCTACGAGCAGTACTTC. Protein sequence: CASSLRELSYEQYF.

The CDR3 loop reads CASSVLGGREAFF. Written as DNA, the CDR3 is TGTGCCAGCAGTGTGTTGGGGGGTAGGGAAGCTTTCTTT. The chain links TRBV6-1 to TRBJ1-1; possibly TRBD1 for D (5 bases). The CDR3 sequence is 13 residues long. Per the germline V gene, CDR1 is MNHNS and CDR2 is SASEGT. V gave up 4 bases and J gave up 8 bases, with 14 bases separating them.